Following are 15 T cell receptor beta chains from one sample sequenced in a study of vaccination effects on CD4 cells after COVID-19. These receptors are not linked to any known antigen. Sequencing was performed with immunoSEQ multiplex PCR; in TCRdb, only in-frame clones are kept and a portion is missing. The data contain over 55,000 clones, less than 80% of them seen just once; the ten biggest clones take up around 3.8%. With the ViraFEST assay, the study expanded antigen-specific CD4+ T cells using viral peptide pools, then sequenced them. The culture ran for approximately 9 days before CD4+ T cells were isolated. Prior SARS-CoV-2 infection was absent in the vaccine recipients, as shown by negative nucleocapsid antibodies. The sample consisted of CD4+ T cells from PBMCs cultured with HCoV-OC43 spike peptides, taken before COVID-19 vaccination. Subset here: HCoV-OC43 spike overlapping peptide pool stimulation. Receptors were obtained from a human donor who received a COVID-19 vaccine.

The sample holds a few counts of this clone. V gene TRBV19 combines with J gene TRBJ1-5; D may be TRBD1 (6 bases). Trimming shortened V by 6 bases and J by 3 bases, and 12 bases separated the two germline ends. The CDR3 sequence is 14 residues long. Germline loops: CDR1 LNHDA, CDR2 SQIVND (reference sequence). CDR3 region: CASSPGQNNQPQHF. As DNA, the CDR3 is TGTGCCAGTAGCCCAGGACAGAACAATCAGCCCCAGCATTTT.

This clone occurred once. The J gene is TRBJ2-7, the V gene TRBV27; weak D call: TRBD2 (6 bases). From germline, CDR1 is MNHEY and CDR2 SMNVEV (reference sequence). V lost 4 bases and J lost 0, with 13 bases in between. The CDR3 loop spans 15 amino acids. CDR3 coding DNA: TGTGCCAGCAGTTACGGACGGGGGAGCTCCTACGAGCAGTACGTC. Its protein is CASSYGRGSSYEQYV.

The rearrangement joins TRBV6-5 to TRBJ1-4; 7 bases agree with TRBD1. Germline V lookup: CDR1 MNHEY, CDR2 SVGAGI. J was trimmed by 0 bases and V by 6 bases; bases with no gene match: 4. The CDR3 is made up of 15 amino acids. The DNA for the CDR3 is TGTGCCAGCAGAACCACAGGGGCAACTAATGAAAAACTGTTTTTT. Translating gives CASRTTGATNEKLFF.

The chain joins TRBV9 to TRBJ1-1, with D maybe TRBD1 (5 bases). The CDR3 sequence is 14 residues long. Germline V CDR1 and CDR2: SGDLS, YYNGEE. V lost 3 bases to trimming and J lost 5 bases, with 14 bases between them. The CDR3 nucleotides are TGTGCCAGCAGCGCAAACCCCAGGGCAACTGAAGCTTTCTTT. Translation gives CASSANPRATEAFF.

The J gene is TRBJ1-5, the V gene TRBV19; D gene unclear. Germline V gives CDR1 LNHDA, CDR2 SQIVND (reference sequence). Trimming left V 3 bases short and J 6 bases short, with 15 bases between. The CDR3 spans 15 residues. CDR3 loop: CASSMGAARGQPQHF. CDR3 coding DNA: TGTGCCAGTAGTATGGGCGCAGCGCGGGGTCAGCCCCAGCATTTT.

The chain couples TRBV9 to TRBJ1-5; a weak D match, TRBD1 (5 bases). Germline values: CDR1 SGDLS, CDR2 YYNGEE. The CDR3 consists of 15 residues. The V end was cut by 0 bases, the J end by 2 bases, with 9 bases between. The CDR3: CASSVGGDGNQPQHF. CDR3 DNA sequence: TGTGCCAGCAGCGTAGGGGGGGACGGCAATCAGCCCCAGCATTTT.

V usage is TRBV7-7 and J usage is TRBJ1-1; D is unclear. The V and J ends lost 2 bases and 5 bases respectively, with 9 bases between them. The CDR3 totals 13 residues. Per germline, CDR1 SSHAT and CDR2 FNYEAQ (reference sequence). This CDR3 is CASSLSRTTEAFF. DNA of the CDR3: TGTGCCAGCAGCTTATCTCGAACGACTGAAGCTTTCTTT.

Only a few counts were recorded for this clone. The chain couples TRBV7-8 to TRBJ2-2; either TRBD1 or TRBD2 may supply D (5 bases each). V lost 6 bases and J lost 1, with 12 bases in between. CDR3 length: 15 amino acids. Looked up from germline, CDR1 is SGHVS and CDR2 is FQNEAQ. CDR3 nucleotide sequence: TGTGCCAGCAGATGGGGGTCGGTGAACACCGGGGAGCTGTTTTTT. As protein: CASRWGSVNTGELFF.

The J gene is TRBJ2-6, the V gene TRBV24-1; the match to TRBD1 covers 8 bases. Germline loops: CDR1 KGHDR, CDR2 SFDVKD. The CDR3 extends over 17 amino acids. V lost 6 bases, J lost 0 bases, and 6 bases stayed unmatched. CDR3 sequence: CATSPQGADSGANVLTF. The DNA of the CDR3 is TGTGCCACCAGTCCCCAGGGGGCTGACTCTGGGGCCAACGTCCTGACTTTC.

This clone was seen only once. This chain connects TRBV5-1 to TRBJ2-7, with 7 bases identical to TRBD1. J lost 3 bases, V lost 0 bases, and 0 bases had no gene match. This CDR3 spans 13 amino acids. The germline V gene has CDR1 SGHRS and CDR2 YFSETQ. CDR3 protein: CASSLGTGYEQYV. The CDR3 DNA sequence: TGCGCCAGCAGCTTGGGGACAGGCTACGAGCAGTACGTC.

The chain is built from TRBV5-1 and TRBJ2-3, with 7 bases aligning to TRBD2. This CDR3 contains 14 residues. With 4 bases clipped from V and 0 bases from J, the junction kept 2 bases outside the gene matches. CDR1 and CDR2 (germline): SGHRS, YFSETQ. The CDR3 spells CASSIGGSTDTQYF. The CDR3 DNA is TGCGCCAGCAGCATCGGGGGGAGCACAGATACGCAGTATTTT.

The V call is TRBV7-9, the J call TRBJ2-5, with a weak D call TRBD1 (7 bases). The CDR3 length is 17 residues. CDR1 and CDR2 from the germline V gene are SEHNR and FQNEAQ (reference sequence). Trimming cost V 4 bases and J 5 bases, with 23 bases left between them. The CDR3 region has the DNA TGTGCCAGCAGCTCCCCTTGGTCGACAGGGACTCAGGAGACCCAGTACTTC. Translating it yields CASSSPWSTGTQETQYF.

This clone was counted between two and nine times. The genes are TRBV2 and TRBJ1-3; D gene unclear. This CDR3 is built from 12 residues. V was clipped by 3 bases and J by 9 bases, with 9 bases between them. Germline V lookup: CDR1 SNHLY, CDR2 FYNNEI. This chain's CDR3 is CASSDPAGTIYF. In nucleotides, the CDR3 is TGTGCCAGCAGTGACCCAGCGGGCACCATATATTTT.

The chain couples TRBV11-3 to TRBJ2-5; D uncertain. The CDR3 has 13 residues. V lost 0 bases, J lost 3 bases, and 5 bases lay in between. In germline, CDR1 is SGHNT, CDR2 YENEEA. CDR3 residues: CASSLESEETQYF. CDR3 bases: TGTGCCAGCAGCTTAGAAAGTGAAGAGACCCAGTACTTC.

The CDR3 bases are TGTGCCAGTAGTATAAATAGCGGGGGGCCGGGGGGAGATACGCAGTATTTT. As protein: CASSINSGGPGGDTQYF. The V gene is TRBV19, the J gene TRBJ2-3, with 10 bases fitting TRBD2. The V and J ends lost 2 bases and 5 bases, in that order; junction bases with no gene match: 10. The CDR3 is made up of 17 amino acids. The V gene's germline CDR1 is LNHDA and CDR2 SQIVND (reference sequence).